This T cell receptor (beta chain) derives from a study of shared clonotypes between healthy human individuals. To note about this clone: Its target is not known.

Germline CDR1 and CDR2: MNHEY and SMNVEV (reference sequence). V lost 4 bases to trimming and J lost 4 bases; unmatched junction nucleotides: 11. The CDR3 has 17 residues. Study observations and caveats: Estimated richness was generally greater in naive than memory subsets. The generation probabilities recorded for non-shared clonotypes fell below those of clonotypes shared by all four donors.

Deep was the level at which the assay was run. Authors' processing steps: With immunoSEQ giving junction-only sequences and no quality scores, filtering differed. Measured with immunoSEQ multiplex PCR; TCRdb has only the in-frame clones, and not every one. That table furnishes V, J and clone size, whereas the DNA furnished D and trimming. The sample holds 500,000 to 550,000 clones, 95% to 97% seen once. Sample: naive CD4+ T cells sorted from blood. This sample's subset: CD45RA+ positively selected. This sequence joins TRBV27 and TRBJ1-4, with TRBD1 matching over 8 bases. This receptor was obtained from a woman younger than 45 in good health. The CDR3 sequence is CASSWLSTGANNEKLFF. The CDR3 region has the DNA TGTGCCAGCAGTTGGCTGTCGACAGGGGCTAATAATGAAAAACTGTTTTTT.